Below, 30 T cell receptor beta chains from the same sample are listed, as sequenced in a study of blood T cell repertoires in COVID-19. Method: immunoSEQ multiplex PCR; TCRdb's copy keeps in-frame clones and lacks some. The top ten clones hold roughly 5.2% of a sample with roughly 190,000 clones, 65% to 90% of them seen once. Sequences were obtained from PBMCs or T cells enriched from blood (not recorded which). These receptors were collected from a woman aged 55-75 years with acute COVID-19.

The gene calls are TRBV7-2 and TRBJ1-6, with 10 nucleotides matching TRBD1. The CDR3 runs 15 residues. Unmatched junction bases numbered 3, after V lost 1 base and J lost 9 bases. Germline-derived CDR1 and CDR2 are SGHTA and FQGNSA. This CDR3 reads CASSLEGQGSSPLHF. The CDR3 coding sequence is TGTGCCAGCAGCTTAGAGGGACAGGGGAGTTCACCCCTCCACTTT.

The chain is built from TRBV6-6 and TRBJ1-5; maybe TRBD1 (5 bases). Germline loops: CDR1 MNHNY, CDR2 SVGAGI (reference sequence). This CDR3 has 14 amino acids. Trimming pared 7 bases from V and 2 bases from J, leaving 12 bases between. The CDR3 loop is CASIPGSGNQPQHF. Written as DNA, the CDR3 is TGTGCCAGCATACCAGGGTCCGGCAATCAGCCCCAGCATTTT.

V is TRBV5-1 and J is TRBJ1-6, with D perhaps TRBD1 (6 bases). Trimming took off 4 bases at V and 0 bases at J, with 14 bases between the two ends. The germline V gene encodes CDR1 SGHRS and CDR2 YFSETQ. This CDR3 is built from 17 residues. DNA of the CDR3: TGCGCCAGCAGCCTCGACAGGCTGAGCTCCTATAATTCACCCCTCCACTTT. Translating it yields CASSLDRLSSYNSPLHF.

The chain combines TRBV24-1 with TRBJ1-5, with unresolved D. Germline values: CDR1 KGHDR, CDR2 SFDVKD. The CDR3 covers 12 residues. V lost 6 bases to trimming and J lost 5 bases, with 7 bases between them. CDR3 loop: CATSQQHQPQHF. The CDR3 DNA sequence: TGTGCCACCAGTCAACAGCATCAGCCCCAGCATTTT.

The chain joins TRBV10-3 to TRBJ1-1, with D possibly being TRBD1 (6 bases). V shed 8 bases and J shed 3 bases, with 13 bases lying between them. Germline V gene sequence: CDR1 ENHRY, CDR2 SYGVKD. This CDR3 has 13 amino acids. CDR3 in amino acids: CAIGGGGYTEAFF. CDR3 coding DNA: TGTGCCATCGGGGGCGGGGGATACACTGAAGCTTTCTTT.

The gene calls are TRBV6-2 or TRBV6-3 and TRBJ2-1; 11 bases are shared with TRBD2. The CDR3 sequence is 17 residues long. CDR1 and CDR2 from the germline V gene are MNHEY and SVGEGT. V was clipped by 4 bases and J by 4 bases; unmatched bases: 9. The CDR3 region has the DNA TGTGCCAGCAGTTGGAGACTAGCGGGGAGGAGTTACAATGAGCAGTTCTTC. Its protein product is CASSWRLAGRSYNEQFF.

This chain joins TRBV5-5 and TRBJ2-1, with 11 bases matching TRBD2. CDR3 length equals 15 residues. CDR1 and CDR2 (germline): SGHKS, YYEKEE (reference sequence). V shed 4 bases, J shed 4 bases, and the junction held 4 bases outside the gene matches. CDR3 nucleotides: TGTGCCAGCAGCCAACTAGCGGGAGCTTACAATGAGCAGTTCTTC. Encoded protein: CASSQLAGAYNEQFF.

V gene TRBV9 combines with J gene TRBJ2-2; 9 bases map to TRBD1. Trimming took 4 bases from V and 3 from J; bases not matched to a gene: 7. The CDR3 consists of 16 residues. Germline-derived CDR1 and CDR2 are SGDLS and YYNGEE. The CDR3 loop reads CASSWGTGRDTGELFF. For the CDR3, the DNA is TGTGCCAGCAGCTGGGGGACAGGGCGGGACACCGGGGAGCTGTTTTTT.

The rearrangement uses TRBV19 and TRBJ1-4; D remains unclear. Germline assignment: CDR1 LNHDA and CDR2 SQIVND (reference sequence). The CDR3 totals 14 residues. Deletions cut 5 bases from V and 0 bases from J, with 7 bases between. The CDR3 reads CASSSVATNEKLFF. CDR3 DNA sequence: TGTGCCAGTAGTTCGGTTGCAACTAATGAAAAACTGTTTTTT.

Only one count was recorded for this clone. The chain recombines TRBV6-4 with TRBJ2-3, with 7 positions matching TRBD2. Germline V gene sequence: CDR1 MRHNA, CDR2 SNTAGT. The ends lost 6 bases at V and 9 bases at J; junction bases unmatched: 6. The CDR3 has 12 residues. Here the CDR3 reads CASRGSGPTQYF. The CDR3 DNA is TGTGCCAGCAGGGGTAGCGGGCCGACGCAGTATTTT.

The chain has TRBV9 and TRBJ1-1; 10 bases are shared with TRBD1. This CDR3 contains 19 residues. Germline loops: CDR1 SGDLS, CDR2 YYNGEE. J gave up 0 bases and V 3 bases, and 14 bases lay outside the gene matches. CDR3 amino acids: CASSGLTGGNGLMNTEAFF. Written as DNA, the CDR3 is TGTGCCAGCAGCGGTCTGACAGGGGGCAACGGTCTTATGAACACTGAAGCTTTCTTT.

The chain carries TRBV15 and TRBJ2-1; 9 bases match TRBD2. CDR1 is LNHNV and CDR2 is YYDKDF in the germline V gene (reference sequence). V dropped 5 bases and J dropped 14; count of bases not matched to a gene: 7. This CDR3 spans 12 amino acids. This chain's CDR3 is CATSQAGGIEFF. Written as DNA, the CDR3 is TGTGCCACCAGCCAAGCGGGAGGAATAGAGTTCTTC.

The chain employs TRBV15 and TRBJ1-2; D unresolved. The CDR3 is 13 residues long. Trimming removed 6 bases from V and 0 bases from J, with 8 bases in between. CDR1 and CDR2 (germline): LNHNV, YYDKDF (reference sequence). CDR3 amino acids: CATSHGSNYGYTF. For the CDR3, the DNA is TGTGCCACCAGTCATGGCTCTAACTATGGCTACACCTTC.

Only one count was recorded for this clone. This sequence joins TRBV27 and TRBJ1-2; 7 nucleotides agree with TRBD1. Germline CDR1 is MNHEY and CDR2 is SMNVEV (reference sequence). V lost 0 bases and J lost 7; bases outside the gene matches: 2. This CDR3 is built from 13 residues. The CDR3 coding sequence is TGTGCCAGCAGTTTATCTACAGGGGTTGGCTACACCTTC. As protein: CASSLSTGVGYTF.

This sequence joins TRBV28 and TRBJ1-2; no firm D call. CDR3 length: 17 residues. The V end lost 5 bases, the J end lost 1 base, and 20 bases lay between the germline ends. Germline V gene sequence: CDR1 MDHEN, CDR2 SYDVKM. The CDR3 here is CASSQLMVQGLNYGYTF. CDR3 coding DNA: TGTGCCAGCAGTCAACTAATGGTTCAAGGCCTTAACTATGGCTACACCTTC.

The genes are TRBV6-5 and TRBJ2-7, with TRBD1 as a possible D gene (5 bases). CDR1 is MNHEY, CDR2 SVGAGI, per germline. The CDR3 length is 16 residues. Between the trimmed V and J ends, which lost 4 bases and 3 bases, there was a span of 19 bases. The CDR3 DNA follows: TGTGCCAGCAGTTCTTTCCAGGGAAATGTTGGCTACGAGCAGTACTTC. Protein: CASSSFQGNVGYEQYF.

This chain links TRBV14 with TRBJ2-7; TRBD2 agrees at 7 bases. The length of the CDR3 is 14 residues. Germline V lookup: CDR1 SGHDN, CDR2 FVKESK. The V and J ends lost 0 bases and 9 bases, in that order; junction bases with no gene match: 8. CDR3 DNA sequence: TGTGCCAGCAGCCAAGACACTAGCGTCAAATGGCAGTACTTC. It codes for CASSQDTSVKWQYF.

The chain employs TRBV12-3 or TRBV12-4 and TRBJ1-2; D uncertain. The CDR3 contains 11 residues. Trimming removed 4 bases from V and 4 bases from J, with 4 bases in between. The CDR3 nucleotides read TGTGCCAGCAGTTCCGGCTATGGCTACACCTTC. This gives the protein CASSSGYGYTF.

The chain recombines TRBV30 with TRBJ1-3, with 8 bases matching TRBD1. V gave up 3 bases and J gave up 3 bases; unmatched junction bases: 7. The CDR3 runs to 15 residues. Germline V CDR1 and CDR2: GTSNPN, SVGIG (reference sequence). In DNA form, the CDR3 reads TGTGCCTGGAGGATTCAGGGGGCGCTTGGAAACACCATATATTTT. Translating gives CAWRIQGALGNTIYF.

This clone was observed a few times. The chain is built from TRBV7-9 and TRBJ2-1, with D possibly TRBD2 on 6 matching bases. The germline gives CDR1 SEHNR, CDR2 FQNEAQ (reference sequence). V was pared by 4 bases and J by 3 bases, with 13 bases between. CDR3 length: 15 residues. The CDR3 protein is CASSSQGLLYNEQFF. CDR3 nucleotides: TGTGCCAGCAGCTCCCAGGGACTCCTCTACAATGAGCAGTTCTTC.

This chain links TRBV7-9 with TRBJ1-5; tentatively, D is TRBD1 (5 bases). The V gene lost 2 bases and the J gene lost 0 bases, with 17 bases spanning the gap. Germline CDR1 SEHNR, CDR2 FQNEAQ (reference sequence). The length of the CDR3 is 18 residues. DNA for the CDR3: TGTGCCAGCAGCTTAACTCATCTGGGGGGATTTAGCAATCAGCCCCAGCATTTT. This encodes CASSLTHLGGFSNQPQHF.

This chain links TRBV5-1 with TRBJ2-7; TRBD1 aligns across 7 bases. The germline V gene encodes CDR1 SGHRS and CDR2 YFSETQ. This CDR3 is 13 amino acids long. With 4 bases clipped from V and 3 bases from J, the junction kept 4 bases outside the gene matches. CDR3 nucleotides: TGCGCCAGCAGCGCAAGACAGGGCTACGAGCAGTACTTC. The encoded protein is CASSARQGYEQYF.

V gene TRBV28 combines with J gene TRBJ2-3; 8 bases align to TRBD1. This CDR3 comprises 12 residues. The germline V gene encodes CDR1 MDHEN and CDR2 SYDVKM. Trimming at V came to 6 bases and at J to 10 bases, leaving 6 bases not matched to a gene. The CDR3 DNA follows: TGTGCCAGCAGCCCGGACAGGGCTGCGCAGTATTTT. Translation gives CASSPDRAAQYF.

This clone was recorded only once. The chain has TRBV11-2 and TRBJ2-5; 12 nucleotides match TRBD2. Trimming cost V 5 bases and J 4 bases; bases outside gene matches: 5. The CDR3 is 15 residues long. The germline gives CDR1 SGHAT, CDR2 FQNNGV. The CDR3 protein is CASSHRGLAGETQYF. CDR3 sequence (DNA): TGTGCCAGCAGCCACCGGGGACTAGCGGGAGAGACCCAGTACTTC.

The DNA for the CDR3 is TGCGCCAGCAGTCATCCTCCCGAGACCCAGTACTTC. It is translated as CASSHPPETQYF. The rearrangement joins TRBV23-1 to TRBJ2-5; the D is unclear. TRBV23-1 is known as an ORF, though its function is uncertain. This CDR3 comprises 12 residues. The V end was cut by 3 bases, the J end by 5 bases, with 7 bases between.

The genes are TRBV19 and TRBJ1-4; 9 bases are a match to TRBD1. After removal of 7 bases from V and 0 bases from J, the junction contained 6 bases not matched to a gene. The CDR3 loop spans 16 amino acids. Germline V CDR1 and CDR2: LNHDA, SQIVND (reference sequence). The CDR3 region has the DNA TGTGCCAGTATTCCGGACAGGGGTGCAACTAATGAAAAACTGTTTTTT. Residues: CASIPDRGATNEKLFF.

This chain links TRBV18 with TRBJ1-1; D ambiguous. Germline CDR1 and CDR2: KGHSH and LQKENI. V lost 4 bases to trimming and J lost 3 bases, with 12 bases between them. The CDR3 runs to 14 residues. CDR3 amino acids: CASSQTVGHTEAFF. The CDR3, as DNA: TGTGCCAGCTCACAGACGGTTGGGCACACTGAAGCTTTCTTT.

The chain couples TRBV6-5 to TRBJ1-5; no firm D call. CDR1 MNHEY and CDR2 SVGAGI come from the germline V gene. This CDR3 spans 14 amino acids. Trimming removed 6 bases from V and 0 bases from J, with 9 bases in between. CDR3 sequence (DNA): TGTGCCAGCAGAGGGAGCCCTAGCAATCAGCCCCAGCATTTT. Translation: CASRGSPSNQPQHF.

This clone was recorded only once. The chain links TRBV7-9 to TRBJ1-2; D possibly corresponds to TRBD1 (6 bases). Looked up from germline, CDR1 is SEHNR and CDR2 is FQNEAQ (reference sequence). The CDR3 is 13 amino acids. V shed 6 bases and J shed 4 bases, with 12 bases lying between them. As DNA, the CDR3 is TGTGCCAGCAGACGTCAGGGGCTCTATGGCTACACCTTC. Translating it yields CASRRQGLYGYTF.

This chain uses TRBV7-2 with TRBJ1-1; D is undetermined. The V and J ends lost 4 bases and 1 base respectively, with 13 bases between them. The CDR3 sequence is 15 residues long. Per germline, CDR1 SGHTA and CDR2 FQGNSA. The CDR3: CASSSLAPGNTEAFF. The CDR3 DNA is TGTGCCAGCAGCTCTCTGGCCCCTGGGAACACTGAAGCTTTCTTT.